Below, 14 T cell receptor beta chains from the same sample are listed, as sequenced in a study of CD8+ T cells in alopecia areata. Extraction of RNA preceded its reverse transcription into cDNA, which served as the sequencing template. Data came from immunoSEQ multiplex PCR; TCRdb stores just in-frame clones and leaves some out. The sample lists roughly 150,000 clones; around 50% were seen once. The sequencing input was CD4+ T cells sorted from blood. The receptors stem from a human donor with alopecia areata.

The chain links TRBV28 to TRBJ2-7; D unclear. This CDR3 is built from 14 residues. Per the germline V gene, CDR1 is MDHEN and CDR2 is SYDVKM. V dropped 6 bases and J dropped 0 bases, with 12 bases sitting between them. The CDR3 sequence: CASRYAASSYEQYF. The CDR3 nucleotides are TGTGCCAGCAGGTACGCCGCGAGCTCCTACGAGCAGTACTTC.

The genes are TRBV7-2 and TRBJ2-7, with TRBD2 identical over 13 bases. V shed 5 bases and J 4 bases; nucleotides not matched to a gene: 5. The CDR3 has 15 residues. The germline CDR1 and CDR2 sequences are SGHTA and FQGNSA. The CDR3 loop reads CASSQGLAGSYEQYF. The CDR3 coding sequence is TGTGCCAGCAGCCAGGGACTAGCGGGATCGTACGAGCAGTACTTC.

The V gene is TRBV6-6, the J gene TRBJ2-1; D is uncertain. CDR3 size: 14 residues. CDR1 MNHNY and CDR2 SVGAGI come from the germline V gene (reference sequence). V shed 8 bases and J shed 4 bases, with 15 bases lying between them. CDR3 loop: CASVESLPYNEQFF. CDR3 coding DNA: TGTGCCAGCGTTGAGAGCCTACCGTACAATGAGCAGTTCTTC.

This clone turned up a few times. V usage is TRBV29-1 and J usage is TRBJ1-2; possibly TRBD1 for D (5 bases). Germline assignment: CDR1 SQVTM and CDR2 ANQGSEA. The CDR3 is 14 amino acids. Trimming removed 0 bases at V and 4 bases at J, with 12 bases between. CDR3 bases: TGCAGCGTTGAAGAACGGGGCGTCGGCTATGGCTACACCTTC. It is translated as CSVEERGVGYGYTF.

This clone has just a few counts. V and J are TRBV19 and TRBJ2-1; maybe TRBD2 (6 bases). The CDR3 contains 12 residues. Trimming shortened V by 7 bases and J by 7 bases, and 11 bases separated the two germline ends. The germline CDR1 and CDR2 sequences are LNHDA and SQIVND (reference sequence). This CDR3 is CASNNRGNEQFF. In nucleotides, the CDR3 is TGTGCCAGTAACAATCGGGGGAATGAGCAGTTCTTC.

The genes are TRBV30 and TRBJ2-5, with 7 bases that match TRBD1. CDR1 is GTSNPN and CDR2 is SVGIG in the germline V gene (reference sequence). CDR3 length equals 13 residues. The junction had 6 bases not matched to a gene; V was cut back by 5 bases and J by 3 bases. The CDR3 DNA reads TGTGCCTGGGGAAAAACAGGGGAAGAGACCCAGTACTTC. The encoded protein is CAWGKTGEETQYF.

This sequence joins TRBV23-1 and TRBJ2-7, with TRBD1 matching over 9 bases. TRBV23-1 qualifies as an ORF whose function is uncertain. The length of the CDR3 is 15 residues. The V gene end was trimmed by 7 bases and the J gene end by 3 bases; junction bases not matched to a gene: 10. CDR3 sequence reads: CASTSRTGDRYEQYF. CDR3 bases: TGCGCCAGCACCAGCAGGACAGGGGACCGCTACGAGCAGTACTTC.

This sequence joins TRBV5-6 and TRBJ2-1; no clear D. CDR3 length: 13 residues. From germline, CDR1 is SGHDT and CDR2 YYEEEE. Between the trimmed V and J ends, which lost 2 bases and 4 bases, there was a span of 7 bases. This chain's CDR3 is CASSLTNYNEQFF. Written as DNA, the CDR3 is TGTGCCAGCAGCTTAACCAATTACAATGAGCAGTTCTTC. The variable domain in full, completed from reference TRBV5-6 and TRBJ2-1, reads DAGVTQSPTHLIKTRGQQVTLRCSPKSGHDTVSWYQQALGQGPQFIFQYYEEEERQRGNFPDRFSGHQFPNYSSELNVNALLLGDSALYLCASSLTNYNEQFFGPGTRLTVL.

The rearrangement uses TRBV9 and TRBJ2-7; 13 bases align to TRBD2. CDR3 length: 18 residues. The ends lost 3 bases at V and 0 bases at J; junction bases unmatched: 9. Germline V gene data show CDR1 as SGDLS and CDR2 as YYNGEE. The CDR3, as DNA: TGTGCCAGCAGCGAGGGGCTAGGGACTAGCGGGATCTCCTACGAGCAGTACTTC. This codes for CASSEGLGTSGISYEQYF. Looking up the rest from reference TRBV9 and TRBJ2-7 gives the full variable domain: DSGVTQTPKHLITATGQRVTLRCSPRSGDLSVYWYQQSLDQGLQFLIQYYNGEERAKGNILERFSAQQFPDLHSELNLSSLELGDSALYFCASSEGLGTSGISYEQYFGPGTRLTVT.

This clone was seen a handful of times. The chain combines TRBV7-2 with TRBJ2-1; a possible D gene is TRBD2 (5 bases). The CDR3 totals 17 residues. V was pared by 4 bases and J by 6 bases, with 22 bases between. CDR1 is SGHTA and CDR2 is FQGNSA in the germline V gene. The CDR3 is CASSSSQLGRLGNEQFF. As DNA, the CDR3 is TGTGCCAGCAGCTCAAGCCAACTAGGGCGGTTGGGCAATGAGCAGTTCTTC.

Comment on this clone: The same CDR3 is also encoded by other DNA sequences in this sample. The chain links TRBV29-1 to TRBJ2-5; possibly TRBD2 for D (6 bases). With 3 bases removed from V and 4 bases from J, the gap between germline ends came to 12 bases. Germline values: CDR1 SQVTM, CDR2 ANQGSEA. CDR3 length: 13 residues. CDR3 coding DNA: TGCAGCGTTGAGGGAGCGGGTGCAGAGACCCAGTACTTC. This sequence encodes CSVEGAGAETQYF.

This chain uses TRBV2 with TRBJ1-2, with D possibly being TRBD1 (6 bases). Looked up from germline, CDR1 is SNHLY and CDR2 is FYNNEI. The CDR3 is 14 residues long. The germline V and J ends were trimmed by 6 bases and 3 bases, with 14 bases remaining between them. For the CDR3, the DNA is TGTGCCAGCAGGCGGACAGAGTCCGACTATGGCTACACCTTC. Amino acids: CASRRTESDYGYTF.

This chain joins TRBV30 and TRBJ2-1; D possibly corresponds to TRBD2 (6 bases). This CDR3 is built from 15 residues. Germline lookup yields CDR1 GTSNPN and CDR2 SVGIG (reference sequence). V lost 3 bases, J lost 5 bases, and 17 bases lay in between. Here the CDR3 DNA reads TGTGCCTGGAGCGCCGGGAGCCCGGGCGACAATGAGCAGTTCTTC. The encoded protein is CAWSAGSPGDNEQFF.

The CDR3 DNA is TGTGCCAGCCAGGACGCAGGGGTCACTGAAGCTTTCTTT. Protein: CASQDAGVTEAFF. V is TRBV2 and J is TRBJ1-1; tentative D call: TRBD1 (6 bases). Between the trimmed V and J ends, which lost 8 bases and 4 bases, there was a span of 14 bases. CDR1 is SNHLY and CDR2 is FYNNEI in the germline V gene. This CDR3 is 13 amino acids long.